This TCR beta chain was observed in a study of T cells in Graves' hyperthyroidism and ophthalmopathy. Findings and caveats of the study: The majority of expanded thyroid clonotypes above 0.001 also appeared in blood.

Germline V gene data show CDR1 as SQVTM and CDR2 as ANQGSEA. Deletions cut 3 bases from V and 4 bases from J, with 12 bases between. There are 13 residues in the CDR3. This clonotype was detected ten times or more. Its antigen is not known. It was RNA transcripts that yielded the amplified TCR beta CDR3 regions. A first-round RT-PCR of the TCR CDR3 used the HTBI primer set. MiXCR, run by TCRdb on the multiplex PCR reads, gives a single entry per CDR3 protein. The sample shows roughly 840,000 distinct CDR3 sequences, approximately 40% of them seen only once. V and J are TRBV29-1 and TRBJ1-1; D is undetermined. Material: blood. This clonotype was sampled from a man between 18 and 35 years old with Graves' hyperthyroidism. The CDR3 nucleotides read TGCAGCGTTGACTGGGATGGTGGCACTGAAGCTTTCTTT. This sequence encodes CSVDWDGGTEAFF. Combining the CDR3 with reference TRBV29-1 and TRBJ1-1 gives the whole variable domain SAVISQKPSRDICQRGTSLTIQCQVDSQVTMMFWYRQQPGQSLTLIATANQGSEATYESGFVIDKFPISRPNLTFSTLTVSNMSPEDSSIYLCSVDWDGGTEAFFGQGTRLTVV.